The present entry profiles one T cell receptor beta chain with its context. The sample is drawn from a study of shared clonotypes between healthy human individuals. Sequencing was performed with immunoSEQ multiplex PCR; in TCRdb, only in-frame clones are kept and a portion is missing. This repertoire shows more than 400,000 clones, around 73% found once; its top ten account for 12%. In germline, CDR1 is PRHDT, CDR2 FYEKMQ (reference sequence). V shed 1 base and J shed 9 bases, with 7 bases lying between them. The CDR3 runs to 12 residues. The chain combines TRBV13 with TRBJ2-1; D gene uncertain. This TCR derives from a woman in her 40s in good health. Some clones in this sample may be carry-over from other donors' samples. Sequencing was done on a sample of PBMCs. CDR3: CASSLAFREQFF. In DNA, the CDR3 is TGTGCCAGCAGCTTAGCGTTTCGTGAGCAGTTCTTC.